This entry lists 8 T cell receptor beta chains sequenced from one sample in a study of OX40 agonist ivuxolimab in advanced cancers. Some clones are missing from TCRdb's copy, which holds only in-frame ones; the method was immunoSEQ multiplex PCR. The profile shows 25,000 to 40,000 clones, about 88% of them singletons. Sample: CD4+ or CD8+ T cells sorted from blood, taken in a trial of the OX40 agonist ivuxolimab. The receptors derive from an adult with an advanced solid tumor such as melanoma, head and neck, liver or kidney cancer.

This clone showed up just once. The V gene is TRBV4-1, the J gene TRBJ2-7; D is uncertain. V lost 0 bases and J lost 3, with 9 bases in between. Germline CDR1 MGHRA, CDR2 YSYEKL. The CDR3 is made up of 14 amino acids. The CDR3 loop reads CASSQENRFYEQYF. CDR3 nucleotide sequence: TGCGCCAGCAGCCAAGAGAATCGGTTCTACGAGCAGTACTTC.

The chain uses TRBV27 and TRBJ1-1, with 7 positions matching TRBD1. Germline V gene lookup returns CDR1 MNHEY and CDR2 SMNVEV (reference sequence). The CDR3 has 14 amino acids. Trimming took 3 bases from V and 2 from J; bases not matched to a gene: 3. CDR3 bases: TGTGCCAGCAGTTTGGGGACAGTTAACACTGAAGCTTTCTTT. It encodes CASSLGTVNTEAFF.

The V call is TRBV5-1, the J call TRBJ1-2, with D maybe TRBD1 (5 bases). Germline-derived CDR1 and CDR2 are SGHRS and YFSETQ. Trimming took 0 bases from V and 0 from J, leaving 12 bases between them. The CDR3 extends over 16 amino acids. CDR3: CASSLALGGANYGYTF. The CDR3 nucleotides are TGCGCCAGCAGCTTGGCCCTGGGGGGAGCTAACTATGGCTACACCTTC.

This chain connects TRBV27 to TRBJ1-4, with D hard to call. This CDR3 contains 15 residues. V was trimmed by 6 bases and J by 0 bases, leaving 11 bases between them. Germline V gene data show CDR1 as MNHEY and CDR2 as SMNVEV (reference sequence). In DNA form, the CDR3 reads TGTGCCAGCAGCCTAGACCCTGCAACTAATGAAAAACTGTTTTTT. Its protein product is CASSLDPATNEKLFF.

CDR3 bases: TGTGCCATCAGTGAGACTATACAGGGCTCTCTTTCGGCGAGGACCCAGTACTTC. This gives the protein CAISETIQGSLSARTQYF. The chain joins TRBV10-3 to TRBJ2-5, with TRBD1 as a possible D gene (6 bases). Germline loops: CDR1 ENHRY, CDR2 SYGVKD. This CDR3 has 18 residues. V lost 2 bases, J lost 7 bases, and 26 bases lay in between.

The chain combines TRBV5-6 with TRBJ1-1; 8 bases are shared with TRBD1. Trimming removed 4 bases from V and 0 bases from J; junction bases left unmatched: 14. The length of the CDR3 is 18 residues. Germline values: CDR1 SGHDT, CDR2 YYEEEE. The CDR3 DNA follows: TGTGCCAGCAGCGTAACCGGGACAGGCGGCCCGTTGAACACTGAAGCTTTCTTT. It is translated as CASSVTGTGGPLNTEAFF. The full variable domain, completed using reference TRBV5-6 and TRBJ1-1, is DAGVTQSPTHLIKTRGQQVTLRCSPKSGHDTVSWYQQALGQGPQFIFQYYEEEERQRGNFPDRFSGHQFPNYSSELNVNALLLGDSALYLCASSVTGTGGPLNTEAFFGQGTRLTVV.

Many counts were recorded for this clone. This chain joins TRBV28 and TRBJ1-5; 8 bases align to TRBD1. Germline V lookup: CDR1 MDHEN, CDR2 SYDVKM. This CDR3 is built from 15 residues. Trimming at V came to 6 bases and at J to 2 bases, leaving 6 bases not matched to a gene. CDR3 sequence reads: CASSVQGEGNQPQHF. Here the CDR3 DNA reads TGTGCCAGCAGCGTACAGGGGGAGGGCAATCAGCCCCAGCATTTT.

This clone has just one count. The CDR3 DNA sequence: TGTGCCAGCAGTTTACGGGCGAAAAGCTCCTACGAGCAGTACTTC. It is translated as CASSLRAKSSYEQYF. The chain uses TRBV6-5 and TRBJ2-7; D remains ambiguous. Germline values: CDR1 MNHEY, CDR2 SVGAGI. Between the trimmed V and J ends, which lost 4 bases and 0 bases, there was a span of 13 bases. This CDR3 is built from 15 residues.